This record looks at one T cell receptor beta chain sequence and its context. The data originate from a study of patients and donors after allogeneic stem cell transplantation. One entry per CDR3 protein, called by TCRdb with MiXCR from the RT-PCR reads. This table holds approximately 99,000 distinct CDR3 sequences, approximately 40% found once. Germline CDR1 and CDR2: ENHRY and SYGVKD. This CDR3 contains 13 residues. The ends were cut back, 2 bases at V and 4 bases at J, with 9 bases in the middle. The sample taken for sequencing was blood, either unsorted or a sorted T cell fraction (not recorded which). The chain carries TRBV10-3 and TRBJ2-7; D gene uncertain. The receptor's source is a human donor who was either an allogeneic HSCT recipient or a stem cell or donor lymphocyte infusion donor (not recorded which). It is not recorded whose cells these are; they may come from a transplant donor. The CDR3 loop is CAISEGRDYEQYF. Written as DNA, the CDR3 is TGTGCCATCAGTGAGGGTAGGGATTACGAGCAGTACTTC.